This TCR beta chain was captured in a study of persistence of HIV-infected CD4 T cells. As for the study in general: A median of approximately eight years of suppressive ART preceded sampling.

The immunoSEQ assay was version 4, run in survey mode. Assay used: immunoSEQ multiplex PCR; TCRdb lists only in-frame clones, some missing. This repertoire shows about 20,000 clones, roughly 60% found once; its top ten account for approximately 2%. Turning to this clone: As yet, its antigen is unknown.

An overlapping HIV-1 Gag peptide pool stimulated these cells at about 0.91 ug/peptide/mL. Sorting of responding CD4+ T cells relied on upregulated CD40 ligand together with CD69. Study outcomes and limitations: TCR oligoclonality correlated with proviral oligoclonality in the same sorted populations. Degenerate expanded CDR3beta sequences were enriched among CMV- and Gag-responding cells.

Germline V gene sequence: CDR1 LNHDA, CDR2 SQIVND (reference sequence). Trimming cost V 3 bases and J 3 bases, with 15 bases left between them. CDR3 length: 16 residues. This TCR derives from an adult woman with HIV who was CMV-seropositive. The chain uses TRBV19 and TRBJ2-1; tentatively, D is TRBD1 (5 bases). The specimen was CD4+ T cells sorted from PBMCs after approximately 19-hour stimulation, collected from a patient who received antiretroviral therapy. The CDR3 nucleotides are TGTGCCAGTAGTATTGGTGGTGCAGGGTTCTACAATGAGCAGTTCTTC. It yields the protein CASSIGGAGFYNEQFF.